This T cell receptor (beta chain) was captured in a study of OX40 agonist ivuxolimab in advanced cancers. For context, the study as a whole: Ivuxolimab, which targeted the costimulatory receptor OX40 (CD134), was an agonistic, fully human IgG2 monoclonal antibody. Intravenous ivuxolimab was administered to patients every 2 weeks at six dose levels: 0.01, 0.1, 0.3, 1.5, 3 and 10 mg/kg. Among the roughly 50 dose-escalation patients, around 19 had hepatocellular carcinoma, around 15 melanoma, 9 renal cell carcinoma and 9 head and neck cancer. In the dose-escalation cohort, more than 75% of patients were male, and the mean age was about 55 years, with a range of roughly 20 to 85. Prior anti-PD-1, anti-PD-L1 or anti-CTLA-4 therapy was permitted, and checkpoint inhibitors had been received by roughly two fifths of dose-escalation patients. Partial responses occurred in three dose-escalation patients: two with cutaneous melanoma and one with hepatocellular carcinoma. The purpose of peripheral TCRbeta sequencing was to test whether ivuxolimab changed TCR sequence diversity and led to clonal T-cell expansion. The paper covers the monotherapy dose-escalation part of the phase I ivuxolimab trial, which included N ≈ 57 patients.

The paper as a whole reports these results and caveats: At doses of 0.1 to 3.0 mg/kg, clonal expansion of both CD4+ and CD8+ T cells in blood was seen between baseline and week 6. Which antigens the clonally expanded peripheral T cells were specific for was not determined. On average, CD8+ T cells showed more expanded clones than CD4+ T cells after ivuxolimab. In partial responders in the 0.1-3.0 mg/kg groups, normalized peripheral clonal expansion was found to be among the lowest, especially among CD8+ T cells. Low levels of normalized T-cell clonal expansion were also seen in some patients who did not respond.

The germline V gene yields SQVTM for CDR1 and ANQGSEA for CDR2. From the cysteine up to the phenylalanine, the CDR3 has a length of 12 residues. Only the CDR3 portion is preserved as DNA: 36 bases, with reading frame beginning at the first base. The trim is 8 bases for V and 1 base for J, with a gap of 11 bases between the germline ends. The trial excluded patients who had a history of autoimmune disease or who were on systemic immunosuppression. In every dose cohort, peripheral blood was drawn for TCR sequencing at baseline, cycle 4 day 1, and cycle 7 day 1. Samples were obtained from an open-label, multicenter, first-in-human phase I dose-escalation trial of ivuxolimab. Adults with locally advanced or metastatic melanoma, renal cell, hepatocellular, or head and neck squamous cell carcinoma were enrolled in the trial. Before TCR sequencing, CD4+ and CD8+ T cells were separately sorted from peripheral blood.

Genomic DNA was isolated from the sorted cells so that the TCRbeta CDR3 region could be sequenced. The immunoSEQ Assay was used to sequence the TCRbeta CDR3 regions. TCRdb retrieved this table from immuneACCESS and kept in-frame rearrangements only. Not all clones are present; in checked studies, unresolved V genes account for under half, and no reason is known for the remainder. Counted in this sample were just under 9,000 clones; 88% of them appeared once. The ten largest clones represent more than 15% of the sample. To note about this clone: Its binding antigen is unknown. Per-base quality was not reported, and no clone a single base away is much larger than it.

Sequencing used CD4+ or CD8+ T cells sorted from blood, obtained in a trial of the OX40 agonist ivuxolimab. The TCR originated in an adult with an advanced solid tumor such as melanoma, head and neck, liver or kidney cancer. The chain is assembled from TRBV29-1 and TRBJ1-1, and the D gene may be TRBD1, 5 bases matching. The nucleotide sequence is given as TGCAGCACGAGGGACGGGAACACTGAAGCTTTCTTT. Its translation is CSTRDGNTEAFF.